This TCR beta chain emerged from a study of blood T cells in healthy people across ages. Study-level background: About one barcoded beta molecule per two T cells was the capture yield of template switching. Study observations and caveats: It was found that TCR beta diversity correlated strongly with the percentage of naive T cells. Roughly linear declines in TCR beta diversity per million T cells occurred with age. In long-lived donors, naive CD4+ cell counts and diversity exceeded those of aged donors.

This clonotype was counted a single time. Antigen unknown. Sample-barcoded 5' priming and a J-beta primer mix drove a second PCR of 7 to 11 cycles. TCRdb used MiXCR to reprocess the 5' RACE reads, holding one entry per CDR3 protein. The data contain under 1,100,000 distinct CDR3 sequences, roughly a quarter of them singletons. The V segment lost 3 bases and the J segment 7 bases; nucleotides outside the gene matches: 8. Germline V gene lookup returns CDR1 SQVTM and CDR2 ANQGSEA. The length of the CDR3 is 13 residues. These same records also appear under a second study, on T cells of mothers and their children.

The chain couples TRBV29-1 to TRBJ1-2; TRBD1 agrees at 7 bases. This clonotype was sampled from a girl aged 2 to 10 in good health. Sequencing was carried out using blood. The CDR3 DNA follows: TGCAGCGTTGATCCCGACAGGGTCGCTGGCTACACCTTC. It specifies CSVDPDRVAGYTF.